The source of this TCR beta chain is a study of blood T cell repertoires in COVID-19 (dated by TCRdb to about 2020). Broadly, across the study: Collaborator samples came from the United States, Italy and Spain and covered acute and convalescent phases of COVID-19. The samples were drawn from two sources: the first 160 participants of the ongoing ImmuneRACE study, and 950 to 1,500 subjects contributed by 6 global collaborators. Subjects who had been exposed to COVID-19, were actively infected with it, or had recovered from it provided the deeply sampled blood TCRbeta repertoires that made up the dataset. HLA class I and class II types, where available, came from metadata supplied by the sample provider rather than from assay-based typing. Sample metadata almost always included a de-identified subject ID, COVID-19 status, age in years and sex. The repertoires were made available in a free public database intended to serve as a resource for research on the immune response to SARS-CoV-2. The material from the prospective study consisted of cDNA or gDNA derived from T cells, B-cell-depleted T cells, or PBMCs.

Participants in the prospective study were enrolled through a virtual design, were aged about 18 to 100 years, and lived in approximately 25 United States geographic areas. Cohort assignment in the prospective study relied on participant-reported clinical history from a screening survey and a study questionnaire. For ImmuneRACE Cohort 3, a participant was defined as recovered based on two consecutive negative NP/OP PCR tests, clearance by a healthcare professional, or resolution of symptoms. Each participant in the prospective study had whole blood, serum and a nasopharyngeal or oropharyngeal swab collected by mobile phlebotomists. Additional blood draws and questionnaires over an approximately two-month period could optionally be provided by prospective study participants. Before DNA extraction, prospective study blood samples were shipped either frozen or at room temperature. As for this clone: This clone's antigen is unknown. No base qualities exist here, and no much larger clone lies one base off it.

Inclusive of the bounding cysteine and phenylalanine, the CDR3 is 12 residues long. Only the CDR3 DNA is retained, 36 bases long and in frame from the first base. The germline ends are 7 bases apart after V is trimmed by 0 bases and J by 10 bases. CDR1 and CDR2 are drawn from the germline V gene: MNHEY, SVGAGI. TCRbeta CDR3 regions were amplified from genomic DNA using the immunoSEQ Assay, a bias-controlled multiplex PCR. The study's own analysis went as follows. The number of nucleated cells in each sample was estimated by amplification of reference gene primers within the assay. Sequence reads were collapsed and filtered to measure the absolute abundance of every unique TCRbeta CDR3 rearrangement. Productive Simpson clonality was computed per sample as the square root of Simpson's diversity index over productive rearrangements. TCRdb stores this immuneACCESS table with in-frame sequences only. Part of the clones is absent; in the studies checked, under half of the shortfall reflects unresolved V genes, and no reason is known for the rest. Clone size and the V and J calls come from that table; the DNA yielded D and trimming. Within this sample are about 330,000 clones, with about 92% of them counted one time only. Under 20% of the sample is held by the ten biggest clonotypes.

Broader findings and caveats from the paper: How much clinical and demographic metadata was included differed by source and by participant, and the metadata was provided uncurated.

This clonotype was sampled from a woman aged 25 to 39 who had recovered from COVID-19. The receptor chain draws on TRBV6-5 and TRBJ2-1; 5 matching bases give a weak D call of TRBD2. The sample was PBMCs or T cells enriched from blood (not recorded which). DNA sequence: TGTGCCAGCAGTTACTCTCGCGGGGAGCAGTTCTTC. This yields the protein CASSYSRGEQFF.